Shown below are 32 T cell receptor beta chains from a single sample sequenced in a study of tumor-infiltrating lymphocytes in localized non-small cell lung cancer. Profiling relied on immunoSEQ multiplex PCR, and the TCRdb table lists in-frame clones only, not all of them. Of approximately 17,000 clones in the sample, around three quarters are singletons; the top ten hold 6.5%. Input material: lung tumor tissue. The receptors here all came from a human donor with non-small cell lung cancer.

This chain links TRBV5-1 with TRBJ1-1; D gene unclear. V was cut by 8 bases and J by 1 base, with 9 bases left in between. The CDR3 loop spans 12 amino acids. Germline CDR1 reads SGHRS; CDR2 reads YFSETQ. CDR3 region: CASSNANTEAFF. The CDR3 region has the DNA TGCGCCAGTTCCAATGCGAACACTGAAGCTTTCTTT.

CDR3 residues: CASSKQGDHQPQHF. DNA of the CDR3: TGTGCCAGCAGTAAACAGGGAGATCATCAGCCCCAGCATTTT. The chain is built from TRBV27 and TRBJ1-5, with D perhaps TRBD1 (6 bases). The CDR3 covers 14 residues. The germline V gene encodes CDR1 MNHEY and CDR2 SMNVEV (reference sequence). V gave up 5 bases and J gave up 5 bases, with 13 bases separating them.

The chain combines TRBV6-1 with TRBJ2-5; 9 bases fit TRBD2. CDR1 and CDR2 from the germline V gene are MNHNS and SASEGT. This CDR3 has 16 amino acids. V lost 4 bases to trimming and J lost 4 bases; unmatched junction nucleotides: 10. CDR3 nucleotide sequence: TGTGCCAGCAGTGGATCTGGCGGGGGGGCCGGAGAGACCCAGTACTTC. This codes for CASSGSGGGAGETQYF.

This clone has more than one count but fewer than ten. This chain links TRBV5-5 with TRBJ2-7; 10 bases fit TRBD1. Germline assignment: CDR1 SGHKS and CDR2 YYEKEE (reference sequence). With V trimmed by 4 bases and J by 5 bases, 9 bases remained unmatched. CDR3 size: 15 residues. CDR3 sequence (DNA): TGTGCCAGCAGCGCACCGGGACAGGGGAACCACGAGCAGTACTTC. It is translated as CASSAPGQGNHEQYF.

V usage is TRBV7-2 and J usage is TRBJ2-1, with 7 bases that match TRBD1. Germline V gives CDR1 SGHTA, CDR2 FQGNSA. This CDR3 spans 13 amino acids. V lost 7 bases to trimming and J lost 6 bases; unmatched junction nucleotides: 6. The CDR3: CASNVAGGNEQFF. CDR3 DNA sequence: TGTGCCAGCAACGTTGCAGGGGGCAATGAGCAGTTCTTC.

The rearrangement joins TRBV5-1 to TRBJ2-1; no reliable D call. The CDR3 totals 13 residues. V lost 2 bases to trimming and J lost 2 bases, with 5 bases between them. Germline V gene sequence: CDR1 SGHRS, CDR2 YFSETQ. This CDR3 reads CASSFVAYNEQFF. The CDR3 nucleotides are TGCGCCAGCAGCTTTGTCGCCTACAATGAGCAGTTCTTC. The full variable domain, its missing parts supplied by reference TRBV5-1 and TRBJ2-1, is KAGVTQTPRYLIKTRGQQVTLSCSPISGHRSVSWYQQTPGQGLQFLFEYFSETQRNKGNFPGRFSGRQFSNSRSEMNVSTLELGDSALYLCASSFVAYNEQFFGPGTRLTVL.

The V and J genes are TRBV15 and TRBJ2-3, with 9 bases lining up with TRBD2. CDR1 LNHNV and CDR2 YYDKDF come from the germline V gene (reference sequence). V lost 6 bases and J lost 5; bases outside the gene matches: 9. The CDR3 consists of 15 residues. CDR3 amino acids: CATRTPSGMEDTQYF. In DNA, the CDR3 is TGTGCCACCAGGACCCCTAGCGGGATGGAAGATACGCAGTATTTT.

The V and J genes are TRBV4-2 and TRBJ2-7; 15 bases match TRBD2. Germline CDR1 is LGHNA and CDR2 is YNFKEQ. This CDR3 comprises 18 residues. Trimming took 0 bases from V and 1 from J; bases not matched to a gene: 4. CDR3 loop: CASSQEGLAGGPSYEQYF. The DNA for the CDR3 is TGTGCCAGCAGCCAAGAGGGACTAGCGGGAGGACCTTCCTACGAGCAGTACTTC.

The chain employs TRBV19 and TRBJ1-5; D is unclear. Per the germline V gene, CDR1 is LNHDA and CDR2 is SQIVND (reference sequence). CDR3 length: 12 residues. Trimming cost V 7 bases and J 5 bases, with 9 bases left between them. This chain's CDR3 is CASTQADQPQHF. Written as DNA, the CDR3 is TGTGCCAGTACCCAAGCTGATCAGCCCCAGCATTTT.

The V and J genes are TRBV30 and TRBJ2-1; 12 nucleotides agree with TRBD2. In germline, CDR1 is GTSNPN, CDR2 SVGIG (reference sequence). CDR3 size: 17 residues. V was pared by 2 bases and J by 2 bases, with 7 bases of the junction left unmatched. The CDR3 bases are TGTGCCTGGAGTTCCTCCCTAGCGGGGGGGCCCTACAATGAGCAGTTCTTC. It specifies CAWSSSLAGGPYNEQFF. The full variable domain, its missing parts supplied by reference TRBV30 and TRBJ2-1, is SQTIHQWPATLVQPVGSPLSLECTVEGTSNPNLYWYRQAAGRGLQLLFYSVGIGQISSEVPQNLSASRPQDRQFILSSKKLLLSDSGFYLCAWSSSLAGGPYNEQFFGPGTRLTVL.

This chain links TRBV28 with TRBJ1-4; D possibly corresponds to TRBD1 (5 bases). CDR1 and CDR2 from the germline V gene are MDHEN and SYDVKM. V was pared by 4 bases and J by 7 bases, with 13 bases between. The CDR3 length is 14 residues. The CDR3 loop is CASSSRVLGEKLFF. The CDR3 bases are TGTGCCAGCAGTTCCAGGGTATTAGGTGAAAAACTGTTTTTT.

The rearrangement uses TRBV5-1 and TRBJ2-2; a possible D gene is TRBD2 (5 bases). The CDR3 consists of 13 residues. Trimming took 4 bases from V and 6 from J, leaving 10 bases between them. Germline loops: CDR1 SGHRS, CDR2 YFSETQ. This CDR3 is CASSDSAAGELFF. As DNA, the CDR3 is TGCGCCAGCAGCGATAGCGCGGCCGGGGAGCTGTTTTTT.

The chain recombines TRBV7-8 with TRBJ1-1; D remains unclear. CDR1 SGHVS and CDR2 FQNEAQ come from the germline V gene. Between the trimmed V and J ends, which lost 1 base and 4 bases, there was a span of 7 bases. CDR3 length: 13 amino acids. The CDR3 nucleotides read TGTGCCAGCAGCTTAGGACCGAGCACTGAAGCTTTCTTT. Its translation: CASSLGPSTEAFF.

V and J are TRBV5-4 and TRBJ1-5; D may be TRBD1 (5 bases). The germline V and J ends were trimmed by 1 base and 6 bases, with 14 bases remaining between them. CDR1 and CDR2 from the germline V gene are SGHNT and YYREEE (reference sequence). The CDR3 covers 15 residues. The CDR3 loop is CASSLPGASGQPQHF. For the CDR3, the DNA is TGTGCCAGCAGCTTGCCCGGGGCTAGTGGTCAGCCCCAGCATTTT.

The chain uses TRBV28 and TRBJ2-7, with no clear D. Deletions cut 7 bases from V and 3 bases from J, with 7 bases between. The CDR3 loop spans 11 amino acids. CDR1 and CDR2 (germline): MDHEN, SYDVKM. The CDR3 reads CASMRFYEQYF. As DNA, the CDR3 is TGTGCCAGCATGAGGTTCTACGAGCAGTACTTC.

This clone was counted a single time. Written as DNA, the CDR3 is TGTGCCAGCAGCGTCCCCGATCAGCCCCAGCATTTT. Translation: CASSVPDQPQHF. The rearrangement links TRBV9 to TRBJ1-5; D remains unclear. This CDR3 has 12 amino acids. V was shortened by 2 bases and J by 5 bases, with 5 bases between the two germline ends. The V gene's germline CDR1 is SGDLS and CDR2 YYNGEE.

This clone was observed a few times. The genes are TRBV7-9 and TRBJ1-1; D ambiguous. V was clipped by 4 bases and J by 2 bases, with 17 bases between them. Germline CDR1 SEHNR, CDR2 FQNEAQ (reference sequence). The CDR3 sequence is 16 residues long. The CDR3 DNA reads TGTGCCAGCAGCTCCGGGTTAGGGCGAGGAAACACTGAAGCTTTCTTT. Translation gives CASSSGLGRGNTEAFF.

The table lists this clone with a few counts. This rearrangement joins TRBV5-4 to TRBJ2-4, with D tentatively TRBD2 (6 bases). The CDR3 length is 15 residues. Germline lookup yields CDR1 SGHNT and CDR2 YYREEE (reference sequence). V lost 4 bases to trimming and J lost 8 bases, with 19 bases between them. Here the CDR3 reads CASSPSGGLTDIQYF. Written as DNA, the CDR3 is TGTGCCAGCAGCCCCTCTGGAGGGCTCACTGACATTCAGTACTTC.

J is TRBJ1-4 and V is TRBV5-6; D unclear. V gave up 0 bases and J gave up 5 bases, with 11 bases separating them. The CDR3 has 15 amino acids. Per the germline V gene, CDR1 is SGHDT and CDR2 is YYEEEE. In nucleotides, the CDR3 is TGTGCCAGCAGCTTGGGGAGGGCAGCAAATGAAAAACTGTTTTTT. This codes for CASSLGRAANEKLFF.

The chain joins TRBV12-5 to TRBJ2-1; D ambiguous. The CDR3 extends over 13 amino acids. V dropped 1 base and J dropped 4 bases, with 5 bases sitting between them. Germline lookup yields CDR1 LGHNT and CDR2 FRNRAP. As DNA, the CDR3 is TGTGCTAGTGGTTTGGGGATGTACAATGAGCAGTTCTTC. Encoded protein: CASGLGMYNEQFF.

The CDR3 region is CASSFLAGGPRDTQYF. CDR3 nucleotide sequence: TGTGCCAGCAGTTTTCTAGCGGGGGGGCCCCGGGATACGCAGTATTTT. This rearrangement joins TRBV27 to TRBJ2-3, with 12 positions matching TRBD2. This CDR3 has 16 amino acids. Germline V gives CDR1 MNHEY, CDR2 SMNVEV (reference sequence). V lost 3 bases, J lost 6 bases, and 7 bases stayed unmatched.

The genes are TRBV19 and TRBJ2-1; 11 positions match TRBD2. The CDR3 is 14 residues long. Germline V lookup: CDR1 LNHDA, CDR2 SQIVND (reference sequence). The V and J ends lost 5 bases and 9 bases, in that order; junction bases with no gene match: 6. The CDR3, as DNA: TGTGCCAGTAGTTTTAGCGGGGGGGTTACTGAGCAGTTCTTC. It is translated as CASSFSGGVTEQFF.

This rearrangement joins TRBV27 to TRBJ1-5; D call uncertain. The CDR3 has 13 amino acids. V was pared by 4 bases and J by 4 bases, with 8 bases between. Germline-derived CDR1 and CDR2 are MNHEY and SMNVEV (reference sequence). The CDR3 here is CASSWSMNQPQHF. CDR3 sequence (DNA): TGTGCCAGCAGTTGGAGTATGAATCAGCCCCAGCATTTT.

This chain connects TRBV11-2 to TRBJ1-2; tentative D call: TRBD1 (5 bases). The ends were cut back, 1 base at V and 4 bases at J, with 10 bases in the middle. This CDR3 is built from 14 residues. Germline loops: CDR1 SGHAT, CDR2 FQNNGV. CDR3 amino acids: CASSLGDGSYGYTF. CDR3 sequence (DNA): TGTGCCAGCAGCTTAGGGGACGGAAGCTATGGCTACACCTTC.

V is TRBV7-9 and J is TRBJ1-6; no clear D. CDR3 length: 15 amino acids. Per the germline V gene, CDR1 is SEHNR and CDR2 is FQNEAQ (reference sequence). V was pared by 1 base and J by 5 bases, with 9 bases between. CDR3 protein: CASSLGGSHNSPLHF. CDR3 sequence (DNA): TGTGCCAGCAGCTTAGGAGGAAGCCATAATTCACCCCTCCACTTT.

The V gene is TRBV28, the J gene TRBJ1-2; 7 bases match TRBD1. Germline CDR1 is MDHEN and CDR2 is SYDVKM. The CDR3 runs 14 residues. V was clipped by 4 bases and J by 4 bases; unmatched bases: 6. The CDR3 DNA reads as TGTGCCAGCAGTTCCCCACAGGGGACCTATGGCTACACCTTC. Protein product: CASSSPQGTYGYTF.

This chain links TRBV5-6 with TRBJ2-2; D remains unclear. Per germline, CDR1 SGHDT and CDR2 YYEEEE. V lost 2 bases and J 0 bases, leaving 11 bases between the germline ends. The CDR3 runs 16 residues. Here the CDR3 reads CASSLPGLANTGELFF. CDR3 nucleotides: TGTGCCAGCAGCTTACCGGGCCTGGCGAACACCGGGGAGCTGTTTTTT.

The V gene is TRBV11-2, the J gene TRBJ2-1, with D possibly TRBD1 on 5 matching bases. Germline loops: CDR1 SGHAT, CDR2 FQNNGV. This CDR3 contains 13 residues. Trimming cost V 3 bases and J 8 bases, with 11 bases left between them. CDR3 in amino acids: CASSLSTVDEQFF. CDR3 coding DNA: TGTGCCAGCAGCTTGTCGACAGTGGATGAGCAGTTCTTC.

V and J are TRBV29-1 and TRBJ2-3, with D tentatively TRBD1 (5 bases). V lost 2 bases to trimming and J lost 3 bases, with 12 bases between them. Looked up from germline, CDR1 is SQVTM and CDR2 is ANQGSEA. There are 14 residues in the CDR3. The CDR3 loop reads CSVEFGAGTDTQYF. The CDR3 DNA reads as TGCAGCGTTGAATTTGGGGCAGGGACAGATACGCAGTATTTT.

The CDR3, as DNA: TGTGCCAGCTCACCACAGGTGGATAACACTGAAGCTTTCTTT. It is translated as CASSPQVDNTEAFF. The chain joins TRBV18 to TRBJ1-1; D is uncertain. The CDR3 is made up of 14 amino acids. CDR1 KGHSH and CDR2 LQKENI come from the germline V gene. V gave up 1 base and J gave up 2 bases, with 8 bases separating them.

The chain joins TRBV5-1 to TRBJ1-4; 9 bases are shared with TRBD1. The V gene end was trimmed by 4 bases and the J gene end by 5 bases; junction bases not matched to a gene: 6. In germline, CDR1 is SGHRS, CDR2 YFSETQ. This CDR3 contains 15 residues. In DNA, the CDR3 is TGCGCCAGCAGCCAACAGGGGGCCGGGAATGAAAAACTGTTTTTT. This sequence encodes CASSQQGAGNEKLFF.

The rearrangement uses TRBV29-1 and TRBJ2-2, with 7 bases matching TRBD2. The V gene end was trimmed by 7 bases and the J gene end by 3 bases; junction bases not matched to a gene: 5. Germline V lookup: CDR1 SQVTM, CDR2 ANQGSEA. CDR3 length equals 13 residues. CDR3 in DNA: TGCAGCGCCCTGGGGGGGGACACCGGGGAGCTGTTTTTT. Its protein product is CSALGGDTGELFF.